Shown below are 22 T cell receptor beta chains from a single sample sequenced in a study of early T cells in non-severe SARS-CoV-2 infection. From the 5' RACE reads, TCRdb called clonotypes with MiXCR, one entry per CDR3 protein. The sample includes some 96,000 distinct CDR3 sequences, about 15% of them seen just once. Sequencing was carried out using whole blood. These receptors originate from an adult who was a healthcare worker with PCR-confirmed SARS-CoV-2 infection or an uninfected control (not recorded which).

Ten or more counts support this clonotype. The chain employs TRBV11-2 and TRBJ2-2; D uncertain. This CDR3 is built from 16 residues. Germline V gives CDR1 SGHAT, CDR2 FQNNGV. Trimming left V 6 bases short and J 0 bases short, with 14 bases between. CDR3 region: CASRHIRVSNTGELFF. The CDR3 DNA sequence: TGTGCCAGCAGGCATATTCGGGTTTCGAACACCGGGGAGCTGTTTTTT.

This clonotype was seen a few times. The V and J genes are TRBV21-1 and TRBJ2-1; the table's D call, TRBD1, has no DNA check behind it. TRBV21-1 is marked as a pseudogene. The CDR3 has 15 amino acids. Here the CDR3 DNA reads TGTGCCAGCAGCAAAGTATGGGGCTCGAGTAATGAGCAGTTCTTC. This codes for CASSKVWGSSNEQFF.

This chain joins TRBV4-1 and TRBJ2-7, with 9 positions matching TRBD2. Looked up from germline, CDR1 is MGHRA and CDR2 is YSYEKL. Trimming removed 6 bases from V and 7 bases from J; junction bases left unmatched: 7. The CDR3 runs 13 residues. CDR3 protein: CASRREGLGEQYF. The CDR3 nucleotides are TGCGCCAGCAGGCGGGAGGGGCTCGGGGAGCAGTACTTC.

This clonotype turned up a few times. The chain links TRBV12-3 or TRBV12-4 to TRBJ2-1; maybe TRBD2 (6 bases). CDR3 length: 14 residues. V lost 5 bases and J lost 12, with 20 bases in between. The CDR3 region is CASSAGTPHRVQFF. The CDR3 nucleotides are TGTGCCAGCAGTGCGGGGACTCCCCACAGAGTGCAGTTCTTC.

This chain joins TRBV29-1 and TRBJ2-1; 7 positions agree with TRBD1. Germline V lookup: CDR1 SQVTM, CDR2 ANQGSEA. Losses at the gene ends were 6 bases for V and 7 bases for J; bases not matched to a gene: 15. The CDR3 sequence is 15 residues long. In nucleotides, the CDR3 is TGCAGCGTCGGCCGGTTACAGGGGCCCTTTAATGAGCAGTTCTTC. It specifies CSVGRLQGPFNEQFF.

The V call is TRBV20-1, the J call TRBJ1-5; D may be TRBD1 (6 bases). V was shortened by 3 bases and J by 0 bases, with 12 bases between the two germline ends. Germline V CDR1 and CDR2: DFQATT, SNEGSKA (reference sequence). The CDR3 runs 15 residues. Written as DNA, the CDR3 is TGCAGTGCTAGGGCAGGGGTTTATAGCAATCAGCCCCAGCATTTT. Amino acids: CSARAGVYSNQPQHF.

This clonotype was found many times. The chain recombines TRBV20-1 with TRBJ2-7; TRBD2 matches at 9 bases. CDR1 is DFQATT and CDR2 is SNEGSKA in the germline V gene (reference sequence). After removal of 3 bases from V and 7 bases from J, the junction contained 10 bases not matched to a gene. The CDR3 length is 14 residues. The CDR3 here is CSASVAGGPDEQYF. The DNA for the CDR3 is TGCAGTGCTAGTGTTGCGGGAGGGCCGGATGAGCAGTACTTC.

This clonotype has a count of ten or more. V and J are TRBV29-1 and TRBJ2-5; 8 bases are a match to TRBD2. There are 12 residues in the CDR3. Germline values: CDR1 SQVTM, CDR2 ANQGSEA. The junction had 5 bases not matched to a gene; V was cut back by 7 bases and J by 4 bases. CDR3 nucleotide sequence: TGCAGCGCCGGGACTAGAGGAGAGACCCAGTACTTC. Translation: CSAGTRGETQYF.

The chain uses TRBV6-6 and TRBJ2-5; 9 nucleotides agree with TRBD2. After removal of 6 bases from V and 2 bases from J, the junction contained 13 bases not matched to a gene. The germline V gene has CDR1 MNHNY and CDR2 SVGAGI (reference sequence). CDR3 size: 17 residues. The CDR3 coding sequence is TGTGCCAGCAGAGGGGCTAGCGGGGCTGGGCCACAAGAGACCCAGTACTTC. It codes for CASRGASGAGPQETQYF.

The V and J genes are TRBV5-1 and TRBJ1-2; D is perhaps TRBD1 (6 bases). The germline gives CDR1 SGHRS, CDR2 YFSETQ. V shed 0 bases and J shed 9 bases, with 18 bases lying between them. The CDR3 sequence is 15 residues long. CDR3 region: CASSLVLRDNSRYTF. The CDR3 DNA follows: TGCGCCAGCAGCTTGGTACTTCGGGACAATTCCCGCTACACCTTC.

This clonotype was counted between two and nine times. The chain links TRBV29-1 to TRBJ2-7; tentative D call: TRBD2 (6 bases). CDR1 and CDR2 (germline): SQVTM, ANQGSEA. This CDR3 comprises 15 residues. V was trimmed by 6 bases and J by 2 bases, leaving 20 bases between them. The CDR3 region has the DNA TGCAGCGTCCCATCCCCTCGTGGAGGGACCTACGAGCAGTACTTC. It yields the protein CSVPSPRGGTYEQYF.

This rearrangement joins TRBV28 to TRBJ1-5; D gene uncertain. This CDR3 is 13 amino acids long. The germline CDR1 and CDR2 sequences are MDHEN and SYDVKM. Trimming removed 2 bases from V and 1 base from J, with 3 bases in between. In nucleotides, the CDR3 is TGTGCCAGCAGTTTAAAGAGCAATCAGCCCCAGCATTTT. Amino acid sequence: CASSLKSNQPQHF.

In its sample, this clonotype was seen a few times. The V call is TRBV4-1, the J call TRBJ1-2; D is perhaps TRBD1 (5 bases). The V and J ends lost 5 bases and 6 bases respectively, with 10 bases between them. The germline V gene encodes CDR1 MGHRA and CDR2 YSYEKL. The CDR3 is made up of 12 amino acids. CDR3 sequence (DNA): TGCGCCAGCAGCAATCAGGGAAATGGCTACACCTTC. The encoded protein is CASSNQGNGYTF.

The table lists this clonotype with many counts. The chain carries TRBV11-2 and TRBJ1-2, with 7 bases matching TRBD1. The V segment lost 5 bases and the J segment 3 bases; nucleotides outside the gene matches: 6. CDR1 and CDR2 (germline): SGHAT, FQNNGV. CDR3 length: 14 amino acids. CDR3 nucleotides: TGTGCCAGCAGCGCCCCACAGGGGTACTATGGCTACACCTTC. This gives the protein CASSAPQGYYGYTF.

This clonotype was counted a few times. The gene calls are TRBV24-1 and TRBJ2-3, with D possibly TRBD1 on 5 matching bases. This CDR3 region has 14 residues. CDR1 is KGHDR, CDR2 SFDVKD, per germline. Trimming left V 4 bases short and J 10 bases short, with 17 bases between. Here the CDR3 reads CATSESHRILPQYF. Written as DNA, the CDR3 is TGTGCCACCAGTGAGTCCCACAGGATCCTCCCGCAGTATTTT.

This clonotype appeared many times. The V and J genes are TRBV5-5 and TRBJ2-5; unclear D gene. The CDR3 is 15 residues long. V shed 0 bases and J shed 5 bases, with 14 bases lying between them. The germline V gene has CDR1 SGHKS and CDR2 YYEKEE (reference sequence). The CDR3 loop reads CASSLDLPDGETQYF. The CDR3 DNA reads TGTGCCAGCAGCTTGGACCTCCCGGACGGGGAGACCCAGTACTTC.

The gene calls are TRBV20-1 and TRBJ2-7; no definite D call. This CDR3 is 11 amino acids long. In germline, CDR1 is DFQATT, CDR2 SNEGSKA (reference sequence). The V end lost 6 bases, the J end lost 5 bases, and 11 bases lay between the germline ends. The CDR3 DNA is TGCAGTGCCCTTGAGACCCACGAGCAGTACTTC. It specifies CSALETHEQYF.

This rearrangement joins TRBV29-1 to TRBJ2-5, with 8 nucleotides matching TRBD2. The CDR3 has 15 amino acids. Germline CDR1 SQVTM, CDR2 ANQGSEA. V lost 4 bases, J lost 4 bases, and 11 bases stayed unmatched. The CDR3 loop reads CSVGWTGGPAETQYF. The CDR3 DNA reads TGCAGCGTTGGGTGGACGGGAGGGCCGGCAGAGACCCAGTACTTC.

This clonotype was detected many times. The rearrangement links TRBV7-9 to TRBJ1-1; D remains unclear. The ends were cut back, 5 bases at V and 1 base at J, with 8 bases in the middle. The germline gives CDR1 SEHNR, CDR2 FQNEAQ (reference sequence). CDR3 size: 13 residues. The DNA of the CDR3 is TGTGCCAGCAGCCTGGAGGGGAACACTGAAGCTTTCTTT. It codes for CASSLEGNTEAFF.

The V gene is TRBV20-1, the J gene TRBJ1-4, with D hard to call. From germline, CDR1 is DFQATT and CDR2 SNEGSKA (reference sequence). V shed 2 bases and J shed 3 bases, with 13 bases lying between them. This CDR3 has 15 residues. The CDR3, as DNA: TGCAGTGCTAGACGTTTGGGTTCAGCTAATGAAAAACTGTTTTTT. This encodes CSARRLGSANEKLFF.

This clonotype was seen repeatedly, ten times or more. This chain links TRBV7-9 with TRBJ1-2; possible D gene TRBD1, 6 bases. This CDR3 is 16 amino acids long. Germline CDR1 and CDR2: SEHNR and FQNEAQ (reference sequence). Trimming stripped 5 bases from V and 5 bases from J, with 21 bases between. Here the CDR3 DNA reads TGTGCCAGCAGCCTCTTTCCGGTGTTGCAGGGGTATGGCTACACCTTC. The encoded protein is CASSLFPVLQGYGYTF.

The chain is built from TRBV19 and TRBJ2-1; TRBD2 matches at 9 bases. This CDR3 is built from 13 residues. The V gene end was trimmed by 8 bases and the J gene end by 5 bases; junction bases not matched to a gene: 4. Germline V lookup: CDR1 LNHDA, CDR2 SQIVND (reference sequence). The CDR3 nucleotides read TGTGCCAGTGAGACTAGCGGACACAATGAGCAGTTCTTC. Translation: CASETSGHNEQFF.